Presented here are 10 T cell receptor beta chains from one specimen sequenced in a study of CD8 T cells in Susac syndrome. Reverse transcription of about 0.45 to 1 ug RNA was performed with random hexamers. TCRdb used MiXCR to reprocess the immunoSEQ multiplex PCR reads, holding one entry per CDR3 protein. This table holds around 280,000 distinct CDR3 sequences, approximately 85% found once. Sequenced: CD8+ T cells from PBMCs. These receptor sequences come from a human donor with multiple sclerosis.

This sequence joins TRBV9 and TRBJ1-1, with a weak D call TRBD1 (5 bases). Germline CDR1 and CDR2: SGDLS and YYNGEE. V was pared by 3 bases and J by 3 bases, with 9 bases between. The CDR3 is 13 residues long. The DNA of the CDR3 is TGTGCCAGCAGCGCGGGGGTTCACACTGAAGCTTTCTTT. The encoded protein is CASSAGVHTEAFF.

This clonotype has a handful of counts. The chain uses TRBV4-1 and TRBJ1-5; D not resolved. Germline V gene data show CDR1 as MGHRA and CDR2 as YSYEKL. Trimming removed 4 bases from V and 4 bases from J, with 14 bases in between. CDR3 length: 15 amino acids. CDR3 region: CASSPTKESNQPQHF. As DNA, the CDR3 is TGCGCCAGCAGCCCCACAAAGGAGAGTAATCAGCCCCAGCATTTT.

The CDR3 sequence: CASSVLGLAEETQYF. In DNA form, the CDR3 reads TGTGCCAGCAGTGTACTGGGACTAGCGGAAGAGACCCAGTACTTC. The chain joins TRBV27 to TRBJ2-5; 11 bases match TRBD2. Trimming took 5 bases from V and 3 from J; bases not matched to a gene: 5. Germline values: CDR1 MNHEY, CDR2 SMNVEV (reference sequence). This CDR3 spans 15 amino acids.

The chain couples TRBV15 to TRBJ2-7; 8 bases align to TRBD2. Germline CDR1 and CDR2: LNHNV and YYDKDF (reference sequence). V shed 11 bases and J 1 base; nucleotides not matched to a gene: 4. The CDR3 consists of 12 residues. The DNA of the CDR3 is TGTGCCGCCGGGACTAGATCCTACGAGCAGTACTTC. Protein sequence: CAAGTRSYEQYF.

The chain couples TRBV14 to TRBJ2-1, with D possibly matching TRBD2 (6 bases). The CDR3 length is 18 residues. The V and J ends lost 4 bases and 8 bases respectively, with 27 bases between them. Per the germline V gene, CDR1 is SGHDN and CDR2 is FVKESK. The CDR3 nucleotides are TGTGCCAGCAGCCGAGGTGAGGGGACTCGGCCGGATTGGGATGAGCAGTTCTTC. Translating gives CASSRGEGTRPDWDEQFF.

The V gene is TRBV27, the J gene TRBJ2-5; TRBD1 agrees at 10 bases. The CDR3 consists of 18 residues. V was clipped by 2 bases and J by 6 bases; unmatched bases: 15. Germline V gene sequence: CDR1 MNHEY, CDR2 SMNVEV (reference sequence). CDR3 in amino acids: CASSLTFYVGQGEKTQYF. The DNA for the CDR3 is TGTGCCAGCAGTTTAACTTTTTACGTCGGACAGGGGGAAAAGACCCAGTACTTC.

This clonotype was found a few times. The V gene is TRBV4-2, the J gene TRBJ2-7; D may match TRBD1 or TRBD2 (5 bases each). V was clipped by 0 bases and J by 6 bases, with 18 bases between them. Per germline, CDR1 LGHNA and CDR2 YNFKEQ. The CDR3 runs to 16 residues. DNA for the CDR3: TGTGCCAGCAGCCAAGACAATCTGGGACGGGGTCTCGAGCAGTACTTC. Amino acid sequence: CASSQDNLGRGLEQYF.

CDR3 sequence reads: CASSLMGLNLYEQYF. The CDR3, as DNA: TGTGCCAGCAGTTTAATGGGACTAAACCTCTACGAGCAGTACTTC. V usage is TRBV28 and J usage is TRBJ2-7; 7 nucleotides match TRBD2. After removal of 2 bases from V and 3 bases from J, the junction contained 7 bases not matched to a gene. Germline-derived CDR1 and CDR2 are MDHEN and SYDVKM. The CDR3 is 15 residues long.

Note on this clonotype: The germline gene is not matched at one end of the junction; a read error may be the cause. The V gene is TRBV28, the J gene TRBJ2-5; D not certain. The CDR3 has 13 residues. Germline V CDR1 and CDR2: MDHEN, SYDVKM. In DNA, the CDR3 is TGTGTCAGCAGTTCCCCGCGGAGAGAGACCCAGTACTTC. Translating gives CVSSSPRRETQYF.

As concerns this clonotype: Mismatch with germline at one junction end may stem from a read error. This rearrangement joins TRBV6-1 to TRBJ2-1, with unresolved D. The germline CDR1 and CDR2 sequences are MNHNS and SASEGT. The CDR3 runs 13 residues. This chain's CDR3 is CASSDFSYTEQFF. The CDR3 nucleotides are TGTGCCAGCAGTGACTTTTCCTACACTGAGCAGTTCTTC.